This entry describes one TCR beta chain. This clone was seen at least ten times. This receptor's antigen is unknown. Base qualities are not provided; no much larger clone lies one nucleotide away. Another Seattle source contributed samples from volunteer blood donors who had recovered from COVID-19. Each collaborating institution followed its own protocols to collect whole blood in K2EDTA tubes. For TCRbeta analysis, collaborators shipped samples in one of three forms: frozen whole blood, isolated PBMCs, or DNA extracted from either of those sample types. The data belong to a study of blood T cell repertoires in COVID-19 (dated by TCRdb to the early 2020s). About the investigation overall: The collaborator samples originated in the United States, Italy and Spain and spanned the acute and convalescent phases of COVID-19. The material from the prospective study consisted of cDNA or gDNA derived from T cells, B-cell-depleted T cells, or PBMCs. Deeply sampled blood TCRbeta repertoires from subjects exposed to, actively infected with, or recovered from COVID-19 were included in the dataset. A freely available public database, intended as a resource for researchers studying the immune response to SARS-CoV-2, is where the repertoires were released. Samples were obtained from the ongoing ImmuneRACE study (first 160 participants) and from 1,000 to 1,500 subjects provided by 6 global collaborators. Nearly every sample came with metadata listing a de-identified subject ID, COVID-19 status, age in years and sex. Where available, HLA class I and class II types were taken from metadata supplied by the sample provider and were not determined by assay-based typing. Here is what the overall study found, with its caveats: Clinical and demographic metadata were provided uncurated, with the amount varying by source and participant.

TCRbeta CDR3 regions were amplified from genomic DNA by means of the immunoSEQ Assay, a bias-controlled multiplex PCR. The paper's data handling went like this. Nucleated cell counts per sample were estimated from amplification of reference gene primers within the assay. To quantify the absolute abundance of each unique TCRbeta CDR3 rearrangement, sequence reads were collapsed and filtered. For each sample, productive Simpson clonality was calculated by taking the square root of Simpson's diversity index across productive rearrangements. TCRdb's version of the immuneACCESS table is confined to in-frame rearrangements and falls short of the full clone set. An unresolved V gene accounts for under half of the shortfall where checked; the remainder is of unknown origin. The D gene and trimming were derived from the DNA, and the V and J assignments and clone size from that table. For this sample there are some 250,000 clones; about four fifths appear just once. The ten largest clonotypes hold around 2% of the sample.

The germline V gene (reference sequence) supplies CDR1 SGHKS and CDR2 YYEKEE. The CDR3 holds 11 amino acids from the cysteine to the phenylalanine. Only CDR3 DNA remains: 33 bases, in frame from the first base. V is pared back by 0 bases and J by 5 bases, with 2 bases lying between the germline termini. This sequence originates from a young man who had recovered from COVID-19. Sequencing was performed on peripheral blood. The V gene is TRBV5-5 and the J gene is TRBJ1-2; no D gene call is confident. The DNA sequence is TGTGCCAGCAGCTTGGCTTATGGCTACACCTTC. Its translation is CASSLAYGYTF.